The 9 T cell receptor beta chains given below trace back to one sample, sequenced in a study of early T cells in non-severe SARS-CoV-2 infection. MiXCR, run by TCRdb on the 5' RACE reads, gives a single entry per CDR3 protein. Of tens of thousands of distinct CDR3 sequences listed, around 8.6% are singletons. Sequencing was performed on whole blood, taken at baseline. The receptors were sampled from an adult who was a healthcare worker with PCR-confirmed SARS-CoV-2 infection or an uninfected control (not recorded which).

This clonotype was seen repeatedly, ten times or more. The chain couples TRBV20-1 to TRBJ2-1; D is unresolved. Germline CDR1 is DFQATT and CDR2 is SNEGSKA (reference sequence). Trimming removed 7 bases from V and 7 bases from J, with 14 bases in between. This CDR3 comprises 12 residues. CDR3 DNA sequence: TGCAGTGTTACGCGATTAGGTAATGAGCAGTTCTTC. Encoded protein: CSVTRLGNEQFF.

The chain links TRBV7-9 to TRBJ2-1, with D perhaps matching TRBD1 (5 bases). V dropped 1 base and J dropped 5 bases, with 12 bases sitting between them. The V gene's germline CDR1 is SEHNR and CDR2 FQNEAQ (reference sequence). This CDR3 is 15 amino acids long. CDR3 protein: CASSLGATENNEQFF. In DNA form, the CDR3 reads TGTGCCAGCAGCTTAGGGGCGACAGAGAACAATGAGCAGTTCTTC.

This clonotype occurred many times. The genes are TRBV19 and TRBJ1-2, with unresolved D. This CDR3 has 16 residues. Trimming left V 5 bases short and J 4 bases short, with 20 bases between. Germline V gene lookup returns CDR1 LNHDA and CDR2 SQIVND (reference sequence). The CDR3 DNA is TGTGCCAGTAGTGTTTATAGCTGGCAGACCCCCTATGGCTACACCTTC. Residues: CASSVYSWQTPYGYTF.

Remarks on this clonotype: At one of its ends the junction is not consistent with the germline gene, which may arise from a read error. This sequence joins TRBV3-1 and TRBJ1-4; D not certain. Germline V gives CDR1 LGHDT, CDR2 YNNKEL (reference sequence). This CDR3 is built from 15 residues. The CDR3 region has the DNA TGTGCAAGCAGCCAAAGAGGGCGCCCTAATGAAAAACTGTTTTTT. Protein: CASSQRGRPNEKLFF.

The table lists this clonotype with many counts. The chain links TRBV24-1 to TRBJ2-3, with 8 bases lining up with TRBD1. CDR1 is KGHDR and CDR2 is SFDVKD in the germline V gene. Losses at the gene ends were 2 bases for V and 9 bases for J; bases not matched to a gene: 0. The CDR3 is 12 residues long. The CDR3 region is CATSDWDRTQYF. CDR3 coding DNA: TGTGCCACCAGTGATTGGGACAGGACGCAGTATTTT.

This clonotype was counted many times. V is TRBV28 and J is TRBJ2-1, with 10 bases aligning to TRBD2. CDR1 MDHEN and CDR2 SYDVKM come from the germline V gene. V lost 5 bases, J lost 5 bases, and 6 bases stayed unmatched. The CDR3 has 15 residues. The CDR3 loop reads CASSPLAGDDNEQFF. CDR3 in DNA: TGTGCCAGCAGTCCTCTAGCGGGGGATGACAATGAGCAGTTCTTC.

This clonotype was observed at least ten times. The chain links TRBV30 to TRBJ1-5; D gene uncertain. This CDR3 contains 14 residues. Germline lookup yields CDR1 GTSNPN and CDR2 SVGIG (reference sequence). The V end lost 0 bases, the J end lost 3 bases, and 9 bases lay between the germline ends. CDR3 amino acids: CAWSVPAYNQPQHF. CDR3 DNA sequence: TGTGCCTGGAGTGTACCGGCATACAATCAGCCCCAGCATTTT.

A few counts support this clonotype. The CDR3 nucleotides are TGTGCCAGCAGCTTAAGTGGTCAGAAAAACATTCAGTACTTC. Protein: CASSLSGQKNIQYF. The chain is built from TRBV5-4 and TRBJ2-4, with D unresolved. V dropped 2 bases and J dropped 4 bases, with 10 bases sitting between them. CDR3 length equals 14 residues. The V gene's germline CDR1 is SGHNT and CDR2 YYREEE (reference sequence).

This clonotype appeared many times. This chain joins TRBV7-9 and TRBJ2-3, with D unclear. Deletions cut 4 bases from V and 4 bases from J, with 12 bases between. Germline CDR1 reads SEHNR; CDR2 reads FQNEAQ (reference sequence). The CDR3 loop spans 14 amino acids. The CDR3 loop is CASSSHSNADTQYF. In nucleotides, the CDR3 is TGTGCCAGCAGCTCCCATAGCAACGCAGATACGCAGTATTTT. The variable domain in full, completed from reference TRBV7-9 and TRBJ2-3, reads DTGVSQNPRHKITKRGQNVTFRCDPISEHNRLYWYRQTLGQGPEFLTYFQNEAQLEKSRLLSDRFSAERPKGSFSTLEIQRTEQGDSAMYLCASSSHSNADTQYFGPGTRLTVL.